The 8 T cell receptor beta chains given below trace back to one sample, sequenced in a study of T cells in localized non-small cell lung cancer. TCRdb's copy holds only in-frame clones and misses some; the assay was immunoSEQ multiplex PCR. Here the sample spans tens of thousands of clones, about 88% being singletons. The sequencing here drew on PBMCs, taken before any cancer treatment. These receptors all stem from a man aged 40 to 70 with stage II lung adenocarcinoma.

The genes are TRBV19 and TRBJ2-2; TRBD2 matches 7 bases. Per germline, CDR1 LNHDA and CDR2 SQIVND (reference sequence). V lost 3 bases, J lost 3 bases, and 10 bases stayed unmatched. The CDR3 loop spans 17 amino acids. The chain's CDR3 is CASSIPLGRADTGELFF. The CDR3 DNA sequence: TGTGCCAGTAGTATCCCCCTTGGGAGGGCGGACACCGGGGAGCTGTTTTTT.

The chain couples TRBV5-6 to TRBJ2-5, with TRBD2 matching 8 bases. Germline loops: CDR1 SGHDT, CDR2 YYEEEE. Trimming took 0 bases from V and 0 from J; bases not matched to a gene: 10. The CDR3 loop spans 18 amino acids. DNA of the CDR3: TGTGCCAGCAGCTTGGGGCCTACTAGCGGATCGTACCAAGAGACCCAGTACTTC. Encoded protein: CASSLGPTSGSYQETQYF.

This clone was found once. The genes are TRBV5-1 and TRBJ2-1; D gene unclear. Looked up from germline, CDR1 is SGHRS and CDR2 is YFSETQ. Trimming cost V 7 bases and J 4 bases, with 12 bases left between them. This CDR3 is 13 amino acids long. The CDR3 bases are TGCGCCAGCTCCTTAGACATTTACAATGAGCAGTTCTTC. It translates to CASSLDIYNEQFF.

This clone was seen once. CDR3 sequence reads: CASSFTLSQETQYF. The CDR3 bases are TGCGCCAGCAGCTTCACCTTGAGTCAAGAGACCCAGTACTTC. The V and J genes are TRBV5-1 and TRBJ2-5, with unresolved D. The CDR3 extends over 14 amino acids. V lost 2 bases and J 2 bases, leaving 10 bases between the germline ends. From germline, CDR1 is SGHRS and CDR2 YFSETQ.

V gene TRBV7-6 combines with J gene TRBJ2-5; D not certain. Trimming took 2 bases from V and 2 from J, leaving 12 bases between them. CDR1 is SGHVS, CDR2 FNYEAQ, per germline. This CDR3 comprises 15 residues. CDR3 protein: CASSLSRARQETQYF. Written as DNA, the CDR3 is TGTGCCAGCAGCTTATCCCGGGCCCGGCAAGAGACCCAGTACTTC.

The chain combines TRBV30 with TRBJ2-1; 7 bases map to TRBD2. After removal of 4 bases from V and 3 bases from J, the junction contained 6 bases not matched to a gene. This CDR3 has 14 amino acids. The germline V gene encodes CDR1 GTSNPN and CDR2 SVGIG (reference sequence). CDR3 sequence reads: CAWTGGGNYNEQFF. Here the CDR3 DNA reads TGTGCCTGGACGGGGGGAGGGAACTACAATGAGCAGTTCTTC. Full variable domain (missing parts from reference TRBV30 and TRBJ2-1): SQTIHQWPATLVQPVGSPLSLECTVEGTSNPNLYWYRQAAGRGLQLLFYSVGIGQISSEVPQNLSASRPQDRQFILSSKKLLLSDSGFYLCAWTGGGNYNEQFFGPGTRLTVL.

This chain links TRBV7-8 with TRBJ2-2, with D possibly TRBD2 on 5 matching bases. The germline gives CDR1 SGHVS, CDR2 FQNEAQ. Between the trimmed V and J ends, which lost 6 bases and 1 base, there was a span of 9 bases. The CDR3 runs to 14 residues. CDR3 in DNA: TGTGCCAGCAGAGGAGCGGTGAACACCGGGGAGCTGTTTTTT. Translating it yields CASRGAVNTGELFF.

This sequence joins TRBV19 and TRBJ2-7; possibly TRBD1 or TRBD2 for D (5 bases each). Deletions cut 5 bases from V and 3 bases from J, with 14 bases between. This CDR3 contains 14 residues. Germline CDR1 is LNHDA and CDR2 is SQIVND (reference sequence). CDR3 residues: CASSPGALNYEQYF. CDR3 in DNA: TGTGCCAGTAGTCCCGGGGCACTCAACTACGAGCAGTACTTC.